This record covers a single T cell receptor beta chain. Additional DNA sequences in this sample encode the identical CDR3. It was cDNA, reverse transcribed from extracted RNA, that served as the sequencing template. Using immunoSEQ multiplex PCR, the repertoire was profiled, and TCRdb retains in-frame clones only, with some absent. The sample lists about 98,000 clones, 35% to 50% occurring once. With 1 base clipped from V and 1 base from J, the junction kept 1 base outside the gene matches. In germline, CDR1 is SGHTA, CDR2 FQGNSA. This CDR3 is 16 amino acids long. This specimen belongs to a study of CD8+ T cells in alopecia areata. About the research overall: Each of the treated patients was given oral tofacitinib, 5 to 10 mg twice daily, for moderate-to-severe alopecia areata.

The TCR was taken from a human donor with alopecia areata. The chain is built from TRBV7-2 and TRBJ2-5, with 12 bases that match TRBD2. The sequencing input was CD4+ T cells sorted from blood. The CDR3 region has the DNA TGTGCCAGCAGCTTAGGACTAGCGGGAGCCCAAGAGACCCAGTACTTC. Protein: CASSLGLAGAQETQYF.